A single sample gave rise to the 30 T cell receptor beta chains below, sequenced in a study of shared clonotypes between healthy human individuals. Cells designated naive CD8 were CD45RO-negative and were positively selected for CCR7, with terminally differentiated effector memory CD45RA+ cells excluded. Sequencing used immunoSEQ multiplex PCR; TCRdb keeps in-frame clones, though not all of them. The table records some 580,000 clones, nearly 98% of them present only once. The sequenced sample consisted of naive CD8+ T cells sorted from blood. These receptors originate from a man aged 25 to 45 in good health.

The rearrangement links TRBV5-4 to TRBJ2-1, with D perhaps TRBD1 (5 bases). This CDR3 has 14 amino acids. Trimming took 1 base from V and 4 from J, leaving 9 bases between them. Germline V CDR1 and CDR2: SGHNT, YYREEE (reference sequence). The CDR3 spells CASSLRTTYNEQFF. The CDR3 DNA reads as TGTGCCAGCAGCTTGCGGACAACGTACAATGAGCAGTTCTTC.

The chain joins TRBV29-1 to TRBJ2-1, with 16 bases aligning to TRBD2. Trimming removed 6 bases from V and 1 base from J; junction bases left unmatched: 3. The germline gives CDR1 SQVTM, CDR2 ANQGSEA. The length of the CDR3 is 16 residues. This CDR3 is CSVRGLAGGSYNEQFF. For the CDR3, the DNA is TGCAGCGTCCGGGGACTAGCGGGAGGGTCCTACAATGAGCAGTTCTTC.

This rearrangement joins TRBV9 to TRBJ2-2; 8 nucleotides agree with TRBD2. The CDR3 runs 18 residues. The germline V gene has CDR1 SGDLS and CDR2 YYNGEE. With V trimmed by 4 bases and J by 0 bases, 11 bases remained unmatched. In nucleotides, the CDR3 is TGTGCCAGCAGCCTCTGGGGGTTGACTAGCGCGAACACCGGGGAGCTGTTTTTT. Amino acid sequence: CASSLWGLTSANTGELFF.

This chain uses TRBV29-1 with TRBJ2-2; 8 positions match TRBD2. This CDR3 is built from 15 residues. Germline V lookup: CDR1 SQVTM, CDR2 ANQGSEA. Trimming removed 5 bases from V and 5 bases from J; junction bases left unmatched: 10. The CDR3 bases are TGCAGCGTTATCACTGCGGGAGGAGAAACCGGGGAGCTGTTTTTT. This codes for CSVITAGGETGELFF.

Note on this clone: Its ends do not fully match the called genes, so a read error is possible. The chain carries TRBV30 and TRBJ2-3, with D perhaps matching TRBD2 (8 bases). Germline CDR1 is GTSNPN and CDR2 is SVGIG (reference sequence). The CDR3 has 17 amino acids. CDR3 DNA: TGTGCCCGGAGTGTCCCAGGGGGTCTAGCGGGTGGGGATACGCAGTATTTT. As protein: CARSVPGGLAGGDTQYF. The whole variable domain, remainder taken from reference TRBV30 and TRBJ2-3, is SQTIHQWPATLVQPVGSPLSLECTVEGTSNPNLYWYRQAAGRGLQLLFYSVGIGQISSEVPQNLSASRPQDRQFILSSKKLLLSDSGFYLCARSVPGGLAGGDTQYFGPGTRLTVL.

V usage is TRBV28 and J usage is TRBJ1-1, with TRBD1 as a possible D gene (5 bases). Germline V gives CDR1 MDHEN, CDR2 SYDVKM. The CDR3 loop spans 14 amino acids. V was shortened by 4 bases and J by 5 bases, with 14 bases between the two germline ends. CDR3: CASSSLHGATEAFF. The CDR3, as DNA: TGTGCCAGCAGTTCACTTCATGGGGCAACTGAAGCTTTCTTT.

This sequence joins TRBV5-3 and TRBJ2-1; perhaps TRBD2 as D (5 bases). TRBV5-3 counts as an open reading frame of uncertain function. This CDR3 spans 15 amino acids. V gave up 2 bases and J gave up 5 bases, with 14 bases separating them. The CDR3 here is CARSFGVRADNEQFF. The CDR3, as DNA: TGTGCCAGAAGCTTTGGCGTAAGAGCGGACAATGAGCAGTTCTTC.

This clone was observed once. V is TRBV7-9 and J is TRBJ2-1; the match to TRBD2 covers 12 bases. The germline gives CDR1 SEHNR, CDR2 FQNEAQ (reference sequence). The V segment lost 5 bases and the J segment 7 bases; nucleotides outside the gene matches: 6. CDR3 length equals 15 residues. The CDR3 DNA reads TGTGCCAGCAGCCCTAGCGGGAGGGCGGGGAATGAGCAGTTCTTC. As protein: CASSPSGRAGNEQFF.

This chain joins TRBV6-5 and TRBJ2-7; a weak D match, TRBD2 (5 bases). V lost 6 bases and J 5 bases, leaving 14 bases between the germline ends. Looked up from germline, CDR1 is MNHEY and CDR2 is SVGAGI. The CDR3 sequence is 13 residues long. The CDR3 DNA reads TGTGCCAGCAGCCGCACTAGTTCCCACGAGCAGTACTTC. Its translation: CASSRTSSHEQYF.

The CDR3 sequence is CASSLVSATEISYEQYF. CDR3 coding DNA: TGTGCCAGCAGCTTAGTATCGGCCACGGAAATAAGCTACGAGCAGTACTTC. This chain links TRBV7-2 with TRBJ2-7; the D is unclear. Trimming stripped 1 base from V and 3 bases from J, with 19 bases between. CDR1 is SGHTA and CDR2 is FQGNSA in the germline V gene. The CDR3 runs to 17 residues.

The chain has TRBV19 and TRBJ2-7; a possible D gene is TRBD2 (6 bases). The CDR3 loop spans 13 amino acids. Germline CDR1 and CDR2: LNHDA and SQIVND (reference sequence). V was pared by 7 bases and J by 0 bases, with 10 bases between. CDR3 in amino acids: CASKGTSSYEQYF. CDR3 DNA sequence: TGTGCCAGTAAAGGGACTTCCTCCTACGAGCAGTACTTC.

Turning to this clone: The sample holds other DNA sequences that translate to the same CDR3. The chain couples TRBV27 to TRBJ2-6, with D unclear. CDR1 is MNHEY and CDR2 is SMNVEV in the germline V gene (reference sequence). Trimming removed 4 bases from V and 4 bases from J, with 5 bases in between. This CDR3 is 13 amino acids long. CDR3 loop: CASSYSGANVLTF. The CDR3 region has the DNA TGTGCCAGCAGTTACTCCGGGGCCAACGTCCTGACTTTC. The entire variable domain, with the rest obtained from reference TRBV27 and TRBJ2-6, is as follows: EAQVTQNPRYLITVTGKKLTVTCSQNMNHEYMSWYRQDPGLGLRQIYYSMNVEVTDKGDVPEGYKVSRKEKRNFPLILESPSPNQTSLYFCASSYSGANVLTFGAGSRLTVL.

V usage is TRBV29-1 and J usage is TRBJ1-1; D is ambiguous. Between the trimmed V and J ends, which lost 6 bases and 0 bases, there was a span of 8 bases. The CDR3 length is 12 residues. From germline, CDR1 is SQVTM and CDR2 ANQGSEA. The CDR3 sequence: CSVILMNTEAFF. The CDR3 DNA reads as TGCAGCGTGATCCTAATGAACACTGAAGCTTTCTTT.

The CDR3 DNA reads TGCGCCAGCAGCCCGCCCCCGGGGAGGGGGGGCAATCAGCCCCAGCATTTT. Protein product: CASSPPPGRGGNQPQHF. J is TRBJ1-5 and V is TRBV4-1; D possibly corresponds to TRBD1 (6 bases). V was shortened by 4 bases and J by 2 bases, with 18 bases between the two germline ends. The CDR3 totals 17 residues. Germline CDR1 reads MGHRA; CDR2 reads YSYEKL.

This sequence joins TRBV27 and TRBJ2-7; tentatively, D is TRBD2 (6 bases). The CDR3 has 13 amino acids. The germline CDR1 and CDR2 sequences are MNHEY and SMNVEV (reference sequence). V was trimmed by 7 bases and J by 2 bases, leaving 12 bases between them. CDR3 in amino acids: CASKGRPTYEQYF. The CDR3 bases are TGTGCCAGCAAGGGGAGGCCCACCTACGAGCAGTACTTC.

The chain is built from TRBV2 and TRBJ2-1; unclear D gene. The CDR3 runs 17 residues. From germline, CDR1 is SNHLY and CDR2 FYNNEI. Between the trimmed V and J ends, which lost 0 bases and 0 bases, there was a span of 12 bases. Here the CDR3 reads CASSEALTLSSYNEQFF. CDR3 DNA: TGTGCCAGCAGTGAAGCTTTGACCTTAAGCTCCTACAATGAGCAGTTCTTC.

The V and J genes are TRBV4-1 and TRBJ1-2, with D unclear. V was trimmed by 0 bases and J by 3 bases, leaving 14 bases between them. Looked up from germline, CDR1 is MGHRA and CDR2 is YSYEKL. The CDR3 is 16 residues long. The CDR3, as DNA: TGCGCCAGCAGCCAAGATCCTGGCTTGACGGACTATGGCTACACCTTC. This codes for CASSQDPGLTDYGYTF.

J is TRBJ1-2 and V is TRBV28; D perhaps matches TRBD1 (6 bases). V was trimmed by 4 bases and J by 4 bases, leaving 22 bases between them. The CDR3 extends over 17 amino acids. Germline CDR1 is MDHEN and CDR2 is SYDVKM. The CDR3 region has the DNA TGTGCCAGCAGTTCTACAGGGATACCCGCCCTATCCTATGGCTACACCTTC. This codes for CASSSTGIPALSYGYTF.

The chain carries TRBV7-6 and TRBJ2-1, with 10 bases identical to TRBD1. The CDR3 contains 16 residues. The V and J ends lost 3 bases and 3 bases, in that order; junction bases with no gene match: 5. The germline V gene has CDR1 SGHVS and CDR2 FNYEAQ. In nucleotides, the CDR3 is TGTGCCAGCAGCTTTAGTTGGGACAGGGGCTACAATGAGCAGTTCTTC. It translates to CASSFSWDRGYNEQFF.

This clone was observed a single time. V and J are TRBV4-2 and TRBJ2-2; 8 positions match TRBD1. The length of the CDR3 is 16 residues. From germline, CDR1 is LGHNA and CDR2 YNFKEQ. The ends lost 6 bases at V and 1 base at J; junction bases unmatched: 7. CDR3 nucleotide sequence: TGTGCCAGCAGTTACGGTGGGACAGGGAACACCGGGGAGCTGTTTTTT. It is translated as CASSYGGTGNTGELFF.

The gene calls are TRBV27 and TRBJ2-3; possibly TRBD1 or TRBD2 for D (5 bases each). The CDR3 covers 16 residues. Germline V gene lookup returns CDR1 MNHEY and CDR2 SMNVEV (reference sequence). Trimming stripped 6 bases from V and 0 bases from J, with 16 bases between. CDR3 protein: CASSPGTKFSTDTQYF. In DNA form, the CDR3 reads TGTGCCAGCAGCCCCGGGACCAAATTTAGCACAGATACGCAGTATTTT.

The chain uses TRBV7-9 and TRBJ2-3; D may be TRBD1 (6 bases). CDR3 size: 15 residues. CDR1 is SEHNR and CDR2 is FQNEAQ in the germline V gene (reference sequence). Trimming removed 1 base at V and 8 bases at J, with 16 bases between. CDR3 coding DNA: TGTGCCAGCAGCTTAGAATTAAGGCAGGGGATTACGCAGTATTTT. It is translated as CASSLELRQGITQYF.

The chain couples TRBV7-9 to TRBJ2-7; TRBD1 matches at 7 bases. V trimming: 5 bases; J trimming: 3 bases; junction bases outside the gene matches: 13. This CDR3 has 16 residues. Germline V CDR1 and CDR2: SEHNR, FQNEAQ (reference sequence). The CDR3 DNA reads TGTGCCAGCAGCATAGACAGGGAGCCCTTAGTCTACGAGCAGTACTTC. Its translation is CASSIDREPLVYEQYF.

The CDR3 DNA reads TGTGCCAGTAGTATCTCCGCCCCAGGGGACTACGAGCAGTACTTC. It codes for CASSISAPGDYEQYF. The V and J genes are TRBV19 and TRBJ2-7, with D maybe TRBD1 (6 bases). Germline V gene sequence: CDR1 LNHDA, CDR2 SQIVND (reference sequence). CDR3 length equals 15 residues. Trimming left V 3 bases short and J 3 bases short, with 15 bases between.

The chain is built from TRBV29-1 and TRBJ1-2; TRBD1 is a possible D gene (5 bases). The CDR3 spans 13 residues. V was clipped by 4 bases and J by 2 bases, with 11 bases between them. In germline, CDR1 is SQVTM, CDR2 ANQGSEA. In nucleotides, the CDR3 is TGCAGCGTTGTGGGGACGGTGAACTATGGCTACACCTTC. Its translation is CSVVGTVNYGYTF.

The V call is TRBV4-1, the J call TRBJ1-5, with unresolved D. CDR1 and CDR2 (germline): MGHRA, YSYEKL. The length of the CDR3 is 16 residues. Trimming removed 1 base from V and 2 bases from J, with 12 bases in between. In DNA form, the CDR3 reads TGCGCCAGCAGCCAAGTTCCAGCGGGAGGCAATCAGCCCCAGCATTTT. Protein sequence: CASSQVPAGGNQPQHF.

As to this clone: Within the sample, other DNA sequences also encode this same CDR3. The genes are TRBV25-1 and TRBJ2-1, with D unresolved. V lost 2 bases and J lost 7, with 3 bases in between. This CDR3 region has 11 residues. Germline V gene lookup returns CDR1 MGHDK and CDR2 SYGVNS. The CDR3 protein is CASSEGNEQFF. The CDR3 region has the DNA TGTGCCAGCAGTGAAGGTAATGAGCAGTTCTTC.

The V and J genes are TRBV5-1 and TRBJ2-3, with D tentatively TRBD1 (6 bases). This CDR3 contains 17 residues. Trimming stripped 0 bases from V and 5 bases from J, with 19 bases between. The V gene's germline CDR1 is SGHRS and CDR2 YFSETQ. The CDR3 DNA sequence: TGCGCCAGCAGCTTGGCCTTGTTGGGGGCGCCCCTAGATACGCAGTATTTT. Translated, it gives CASSLALLGAPLDTQYF. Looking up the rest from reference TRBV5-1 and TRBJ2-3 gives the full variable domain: KAGVTQTPRYLIKTRGQQVTLSCSPISGHRSVSWYQQTPGQGLQFLFEYFSETQRNKGNFPGRFSGRQFSNSRSEMNVSTLELGDSALYLCASSLALLGAPLDTQYFGPGTRLTVL.

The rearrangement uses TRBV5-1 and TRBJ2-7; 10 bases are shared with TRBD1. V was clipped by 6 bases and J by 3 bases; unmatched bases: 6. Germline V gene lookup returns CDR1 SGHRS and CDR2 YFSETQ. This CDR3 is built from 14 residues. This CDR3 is CASNPGTGVYEQYF. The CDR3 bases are TGCGCCAGCAATCCCGGGACAGGGGTCTACGAGCAGTACTTC.

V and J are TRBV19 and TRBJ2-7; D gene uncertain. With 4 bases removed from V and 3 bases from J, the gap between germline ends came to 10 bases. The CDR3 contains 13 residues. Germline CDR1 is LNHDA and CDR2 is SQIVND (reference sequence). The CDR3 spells CASSNRQNYEQYF. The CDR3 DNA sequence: TGTGCCAGTAGTAACCGACAAAACTACGAGCAGTACTTC.